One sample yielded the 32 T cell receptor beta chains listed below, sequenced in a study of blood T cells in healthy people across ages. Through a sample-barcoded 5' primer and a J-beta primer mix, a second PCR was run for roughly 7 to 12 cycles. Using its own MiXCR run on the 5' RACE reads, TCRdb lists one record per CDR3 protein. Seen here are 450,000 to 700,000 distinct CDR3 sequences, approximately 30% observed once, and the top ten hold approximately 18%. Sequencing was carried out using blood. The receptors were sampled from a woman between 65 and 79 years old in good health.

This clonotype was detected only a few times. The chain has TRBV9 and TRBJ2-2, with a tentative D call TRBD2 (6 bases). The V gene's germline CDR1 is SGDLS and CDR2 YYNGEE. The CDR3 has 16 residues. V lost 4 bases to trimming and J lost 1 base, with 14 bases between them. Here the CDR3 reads CASSPQVGGNTGELFF. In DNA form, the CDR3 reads TGTGCCAGCAGCCCCCAGGTGGGGGGGAACACCGGGGAGCTGTTTTTT.

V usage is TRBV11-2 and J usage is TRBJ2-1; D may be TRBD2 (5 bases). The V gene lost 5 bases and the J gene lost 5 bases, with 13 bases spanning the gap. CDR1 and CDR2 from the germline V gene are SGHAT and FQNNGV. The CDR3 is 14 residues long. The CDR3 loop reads CASSRERMDNEQFF. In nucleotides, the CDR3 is TGTGCCAGCAGCCGGGAACGGATGGACAATGAGCAGTTCTTC.

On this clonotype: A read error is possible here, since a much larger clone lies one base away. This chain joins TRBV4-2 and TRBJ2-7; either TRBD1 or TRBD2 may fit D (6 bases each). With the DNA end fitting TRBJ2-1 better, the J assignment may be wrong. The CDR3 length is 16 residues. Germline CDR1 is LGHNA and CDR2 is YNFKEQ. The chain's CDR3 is CASSQSPSSEGDEQFF. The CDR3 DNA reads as TGTGCCAGCAGCCAAAGCCCCTCTTCGGAGGGGGATGAGCAGTTCTTC.

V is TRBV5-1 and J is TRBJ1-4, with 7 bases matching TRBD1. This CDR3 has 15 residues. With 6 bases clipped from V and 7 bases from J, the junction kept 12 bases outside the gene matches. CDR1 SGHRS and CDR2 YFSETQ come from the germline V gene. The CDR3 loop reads CASTLQGSSGEKLFF. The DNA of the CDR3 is TGCGCCAGCACACTACAGGGGTCTAGTGGTGAAAAACTGTTTTTT. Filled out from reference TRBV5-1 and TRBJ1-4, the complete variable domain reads KAGVTQTPRYLIKTRGQQVTLSCSPISGHRSVSWYQQTPGQGLQFLFEYFSETQRNKGNFPGRFSGRQFSNSRSEMNVSTLELGDSALYLCASTLQGSSGEKLFFGSGTQLSVL.

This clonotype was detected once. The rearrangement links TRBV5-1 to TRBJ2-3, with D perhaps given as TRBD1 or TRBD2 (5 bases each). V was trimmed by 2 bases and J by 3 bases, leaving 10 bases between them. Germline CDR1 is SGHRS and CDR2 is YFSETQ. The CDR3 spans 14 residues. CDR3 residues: CASSFEGLTDTQYF. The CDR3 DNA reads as TGCGCCAGCAGCTTCGAGGGGTTAACAGATACGCAGTATTTT.

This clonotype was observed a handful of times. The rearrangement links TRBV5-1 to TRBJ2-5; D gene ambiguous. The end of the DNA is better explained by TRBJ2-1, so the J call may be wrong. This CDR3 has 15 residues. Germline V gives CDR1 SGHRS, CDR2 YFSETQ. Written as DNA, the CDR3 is TGCGCCAGCAGCTTGAGGGTAACCACCGACAATGAGCAGTTCTTC. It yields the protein CASSLRVTTDNEQFF.

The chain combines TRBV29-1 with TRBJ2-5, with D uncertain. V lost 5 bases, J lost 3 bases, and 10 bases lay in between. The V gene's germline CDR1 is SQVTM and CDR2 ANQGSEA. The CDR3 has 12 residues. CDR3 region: CSVSPAKETQYF. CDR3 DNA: TGCAGCGTTTCCCCTGCTAAAGAGACCCAGTACTTC.

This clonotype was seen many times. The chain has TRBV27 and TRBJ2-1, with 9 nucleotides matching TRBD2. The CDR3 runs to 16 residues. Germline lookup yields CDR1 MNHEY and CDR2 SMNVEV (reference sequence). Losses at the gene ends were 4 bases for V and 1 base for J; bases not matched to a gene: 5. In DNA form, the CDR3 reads TGTGCCAGCAGTTCCGCGGGGGGGGCATCCTACAATGAGCAGTTCTTC. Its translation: CASSSAGGASYNEQFF.

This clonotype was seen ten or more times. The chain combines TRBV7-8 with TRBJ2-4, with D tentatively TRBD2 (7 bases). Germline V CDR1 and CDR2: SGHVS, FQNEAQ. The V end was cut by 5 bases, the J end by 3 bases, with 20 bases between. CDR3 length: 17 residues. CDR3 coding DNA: TGTGCCAGCAGCCCAGGGAGGGGGACCCACCTCAAAAACATTCAGTACTTC. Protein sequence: CASSPGRGTHLKNIQYF. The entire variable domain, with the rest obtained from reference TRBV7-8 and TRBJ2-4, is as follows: GAGVSQSPRYKVAKRGQDVALRCDPISGHVSLFWYQQALGQGPEFLTYFQNEAQLDKSGLPSDRFFAERPEGSVSTLKIQRTQQEDSAVYLCASSPGRGTHLKNIQYFGAGTRLSVL.

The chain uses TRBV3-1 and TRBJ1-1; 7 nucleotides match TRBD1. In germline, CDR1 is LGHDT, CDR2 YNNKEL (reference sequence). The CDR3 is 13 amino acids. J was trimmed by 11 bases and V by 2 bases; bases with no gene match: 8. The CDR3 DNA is TGTGCCAGCAGCCAACCTGTTACAGGGGACGCTTTCTTT. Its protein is CASSQPVTGDAFF.

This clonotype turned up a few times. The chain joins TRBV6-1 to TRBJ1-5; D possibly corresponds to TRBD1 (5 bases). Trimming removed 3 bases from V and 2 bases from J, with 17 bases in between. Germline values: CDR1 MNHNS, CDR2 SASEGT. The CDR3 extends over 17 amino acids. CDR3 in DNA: TGTGCCAGCAGTGACAGGGCCCCTTCGCTGGGCAATCAGCCCCAGCATTTT. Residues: CASSDRAPSLGNQPQHF.

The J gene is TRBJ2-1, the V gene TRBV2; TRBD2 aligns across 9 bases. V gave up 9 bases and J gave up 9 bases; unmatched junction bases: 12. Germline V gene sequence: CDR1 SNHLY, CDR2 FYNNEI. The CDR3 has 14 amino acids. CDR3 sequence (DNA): TGTGCCAGTGGGTTGAGGCTAGCGGGGACTGAGCAGTTCTTC. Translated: CASGLRLAGTEQFF.

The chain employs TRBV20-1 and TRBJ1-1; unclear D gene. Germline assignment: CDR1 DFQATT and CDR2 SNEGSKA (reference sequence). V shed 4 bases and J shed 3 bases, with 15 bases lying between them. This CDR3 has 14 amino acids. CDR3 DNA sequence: TGCAGTGCTACAGGAGCTCGGAGGTACACTGAAGCTTTCTTT. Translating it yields CSATGARRYTEAFF.

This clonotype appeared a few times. This CDR3 is CASSLIASYEQYF. The CDR3 DNA is TGTGCCAGCAGCTTAATAGCCTCCTACGAGCAGTACTTC. J is TRBJ2-7 and V is TRBV7-2; D unresolved. There are 13 residues in the CDR3. The germline V gene has CDR1 SGHTA and CDR2 FQGNSA. The germline V and J ends were trimmed by 2 bases and 0 bases, with 5 bases remaining between them. The entire variable domain, with the rest obtained from reference TRBV7-2 and TRBJ2-7, is as follows: GAGVSQSPSNKVTEKGKDVELRCDPISGHTALYWYRQSLGQGLEFLIYFQGNSAPDKSGLPSDRFSAERTGGSVSTLTIQRTQQEDSAVYLCASSLIASYEQYFGPGTRLTVT.

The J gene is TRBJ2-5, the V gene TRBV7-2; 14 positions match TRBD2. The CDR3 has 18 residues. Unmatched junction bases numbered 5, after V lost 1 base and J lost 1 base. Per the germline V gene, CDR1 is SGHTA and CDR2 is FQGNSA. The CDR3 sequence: CASSLGLAGGPVQETQYF. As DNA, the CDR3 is TGTGCCAGCAGCTTAGGACTAGCGGGGGGGCCAGTCCAAGAGACCCAGTACTTC.

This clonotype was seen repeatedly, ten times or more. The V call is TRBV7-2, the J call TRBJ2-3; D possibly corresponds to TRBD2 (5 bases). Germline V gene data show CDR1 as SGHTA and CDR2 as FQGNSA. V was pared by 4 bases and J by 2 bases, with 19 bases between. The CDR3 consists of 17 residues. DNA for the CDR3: TGTGCCAGCAGCTCCCCCGACAAGAGGAGGTACACAGATACGCAGTATTTT. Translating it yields CASSSPDKRRYTDTQYF.

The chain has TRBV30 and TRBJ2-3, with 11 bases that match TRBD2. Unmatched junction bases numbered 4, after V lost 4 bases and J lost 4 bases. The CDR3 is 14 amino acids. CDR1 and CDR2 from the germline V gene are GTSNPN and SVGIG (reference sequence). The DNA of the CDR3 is TGTGCCTGGACTAGCGGGGGGTGGGCAGATACGCAGTATTTT. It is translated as CAWTSGGWADTQYF.

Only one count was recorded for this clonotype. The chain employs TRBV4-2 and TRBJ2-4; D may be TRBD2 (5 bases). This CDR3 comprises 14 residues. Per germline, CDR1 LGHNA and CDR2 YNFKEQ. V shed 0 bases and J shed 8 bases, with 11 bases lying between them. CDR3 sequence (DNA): TGTGCCAGCAGCCAAGAGAGGGTTTCGGACATTCAGTACTTC. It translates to CASSQERVSDIQYF.

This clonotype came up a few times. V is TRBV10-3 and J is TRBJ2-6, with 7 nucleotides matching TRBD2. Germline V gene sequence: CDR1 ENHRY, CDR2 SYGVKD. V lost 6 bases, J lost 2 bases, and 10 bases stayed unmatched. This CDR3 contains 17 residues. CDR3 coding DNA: TGTGCCATCAGCCCGTTGGGGGGGAACGCTGGGGCCAACGTCCTGACTTTC. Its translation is CAISPLGGNAGANVLTF.

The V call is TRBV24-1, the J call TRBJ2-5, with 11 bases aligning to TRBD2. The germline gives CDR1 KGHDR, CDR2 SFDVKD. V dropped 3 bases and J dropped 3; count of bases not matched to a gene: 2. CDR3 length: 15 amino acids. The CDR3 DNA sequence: TGTGCCACCAGTGATGGGGGACTAGCGGAAGAGACCCAGTACTTC. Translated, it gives CATSDGGLAEETQYF.

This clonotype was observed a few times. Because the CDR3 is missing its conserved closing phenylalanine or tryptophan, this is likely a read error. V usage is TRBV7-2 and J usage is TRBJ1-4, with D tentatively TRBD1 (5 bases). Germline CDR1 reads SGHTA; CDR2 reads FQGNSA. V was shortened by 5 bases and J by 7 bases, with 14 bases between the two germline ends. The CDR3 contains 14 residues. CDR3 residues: CASSLRQRSEKLFS. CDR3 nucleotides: TGTGCCAGCAGCCTAAGACAGCGATCTGAAAAACTGTTTTCT.

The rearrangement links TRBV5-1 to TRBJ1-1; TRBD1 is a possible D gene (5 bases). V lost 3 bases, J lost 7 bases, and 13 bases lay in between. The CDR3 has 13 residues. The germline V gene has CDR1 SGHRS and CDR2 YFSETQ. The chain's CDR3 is CASSSGGRNEAFF. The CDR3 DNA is TGCGCCAGCAGCTCCGGGGGACGGAATGAAGCTTTCTTT.

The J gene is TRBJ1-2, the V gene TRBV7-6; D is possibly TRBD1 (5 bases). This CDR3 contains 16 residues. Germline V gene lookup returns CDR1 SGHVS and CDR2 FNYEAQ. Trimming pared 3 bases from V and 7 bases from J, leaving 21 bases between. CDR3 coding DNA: TGTGCCAGCAGCTTGTTCGCCGGGGGGTTACCTATTGGCTACACCTTC. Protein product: CASSLFAGGLPIGYTF.

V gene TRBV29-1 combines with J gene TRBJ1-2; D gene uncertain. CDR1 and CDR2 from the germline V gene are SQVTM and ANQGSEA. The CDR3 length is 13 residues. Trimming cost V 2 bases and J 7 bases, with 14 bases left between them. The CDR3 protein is CSVEKGYGGGYTF. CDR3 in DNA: TGCAGCGTTGAAAAAGGGTACGGTGGTGGCTACACCTTC.

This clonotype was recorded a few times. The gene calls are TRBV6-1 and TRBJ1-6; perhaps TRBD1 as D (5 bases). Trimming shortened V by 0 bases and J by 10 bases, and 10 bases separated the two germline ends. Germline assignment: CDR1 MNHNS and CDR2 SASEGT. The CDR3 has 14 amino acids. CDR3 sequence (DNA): TGTGCCAGCAGTGAAGCAATGGGGCGATCACCCCTCCACTTT. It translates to CASSEAMGRSPLHF.

This CDR3 reads CAISDPPGLVTLETQYF. The CDR3 DNA reads as TGTGCCATCAGTGATCCTCCGGGACTAGTTACACTAGAGACCCAGTACTTC. The gene calls are TRBV10-3 and TRBJ2-5, with 8 positions matching TRBD2. Unmatched junction bases numbered 13, after V lost 3 bases and J lost 4 bases. Germline CDR1 reads ENHRY; CDR2 reads SYGVKD. The CDR3 covers 17 residues.

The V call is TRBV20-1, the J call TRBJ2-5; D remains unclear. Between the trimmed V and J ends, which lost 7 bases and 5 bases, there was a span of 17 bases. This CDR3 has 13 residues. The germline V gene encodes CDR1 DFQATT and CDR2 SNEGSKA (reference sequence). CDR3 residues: CSVGWSYGETQYF. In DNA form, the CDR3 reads TGCAGTGTAGGATGGTCGTACGGGGAGACCCAGTACTTC.

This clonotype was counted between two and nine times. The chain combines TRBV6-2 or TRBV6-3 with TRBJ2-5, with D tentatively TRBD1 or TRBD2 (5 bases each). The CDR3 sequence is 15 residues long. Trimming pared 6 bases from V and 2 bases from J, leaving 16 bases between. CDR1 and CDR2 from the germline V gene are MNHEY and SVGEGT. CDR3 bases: TGTGCCAGCAGCTCCGCCGGGACGCCACAAGAGACCCAGTACTTC. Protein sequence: CASSSAGTPQETQYF.

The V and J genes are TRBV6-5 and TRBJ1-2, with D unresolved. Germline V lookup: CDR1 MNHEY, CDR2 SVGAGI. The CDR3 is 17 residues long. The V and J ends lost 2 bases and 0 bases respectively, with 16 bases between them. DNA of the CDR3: TGTGCCAGCAGTTACCCCGGCGTCAGGTGGGCTAACTATGGCTACACCTTC. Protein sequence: CASSYPGVRWANYGYTF.

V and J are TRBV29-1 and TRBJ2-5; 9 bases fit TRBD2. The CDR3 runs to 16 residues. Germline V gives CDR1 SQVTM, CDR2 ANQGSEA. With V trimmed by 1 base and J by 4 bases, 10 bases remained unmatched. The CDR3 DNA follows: TGCAGCGTTGAAGGGTGGTCCAGCGGGGGGCTAGAGACCCAGTACTTC. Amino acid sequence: CSVEGWSSGGLETQYF.

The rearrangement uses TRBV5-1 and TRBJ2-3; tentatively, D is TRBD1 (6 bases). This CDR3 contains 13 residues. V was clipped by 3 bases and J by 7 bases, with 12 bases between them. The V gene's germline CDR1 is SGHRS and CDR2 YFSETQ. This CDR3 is CASSYDTGYTQYF. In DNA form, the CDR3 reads TGCGCCAGCAGCTATGATACAGGGTATACGCAGTATTTT.

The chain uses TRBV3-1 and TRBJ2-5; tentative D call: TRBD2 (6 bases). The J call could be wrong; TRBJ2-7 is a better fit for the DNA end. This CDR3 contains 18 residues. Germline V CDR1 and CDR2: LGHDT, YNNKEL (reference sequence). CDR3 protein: CASSQDQRGSLFIDEQYF. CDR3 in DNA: TGTGCCAGCAGCCAAGATCAACGGGGGTCCTTATTCATCGACGAGCAGTACTTC.